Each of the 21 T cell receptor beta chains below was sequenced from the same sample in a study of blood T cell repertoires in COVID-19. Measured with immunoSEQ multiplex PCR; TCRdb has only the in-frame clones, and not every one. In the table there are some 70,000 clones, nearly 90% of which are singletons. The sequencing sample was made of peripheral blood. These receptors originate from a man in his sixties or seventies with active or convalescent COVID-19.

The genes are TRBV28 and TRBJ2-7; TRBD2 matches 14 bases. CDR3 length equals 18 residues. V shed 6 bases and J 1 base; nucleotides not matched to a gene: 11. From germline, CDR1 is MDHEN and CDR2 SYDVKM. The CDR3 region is CASRRGTSGSPGSYEQYF. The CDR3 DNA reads TGTGCCAGCAGAAGAGGGACTAGCGGGAGCCCCGGGTCCTACGAGCAGTACTTC.

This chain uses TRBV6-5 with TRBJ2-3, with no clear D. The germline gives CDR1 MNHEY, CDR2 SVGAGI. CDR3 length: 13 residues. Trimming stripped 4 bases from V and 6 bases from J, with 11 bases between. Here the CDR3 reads CASSLLSLDTQYF. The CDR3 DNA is TGTGCCAGCAGTTTGTTGTCCCTCGATACGCAGTATTTT.

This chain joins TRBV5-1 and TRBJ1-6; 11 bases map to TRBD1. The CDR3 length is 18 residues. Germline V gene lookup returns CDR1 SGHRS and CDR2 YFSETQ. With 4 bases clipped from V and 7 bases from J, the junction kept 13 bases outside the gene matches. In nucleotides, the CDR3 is TGCGCCAGCAGCACGGGACAGGGGGACACCCGTCCGAATTCACCCCTCCACTTT. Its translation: CASSTGQGDTRPNSPLHF.

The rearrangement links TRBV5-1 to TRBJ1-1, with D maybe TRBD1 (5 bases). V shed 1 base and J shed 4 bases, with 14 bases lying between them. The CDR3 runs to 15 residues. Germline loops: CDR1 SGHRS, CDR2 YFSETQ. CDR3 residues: CASSLIGERATEAFF. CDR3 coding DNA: TGCGCCAGCAGCTTGATAGGGGAACGGGCCACTGAAGCTTTCTTT. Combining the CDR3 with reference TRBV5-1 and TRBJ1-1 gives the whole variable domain KAGVTQTPRYLIKTRGQQVTLSCSPISGHRSVSWYQQTPGQGLQFLFEYFSETQRNKGNFPGRFSGRQFSNSRSEMNVSTLELGDSALYLCASSLIGERATEAFFGQGTRLTVV.

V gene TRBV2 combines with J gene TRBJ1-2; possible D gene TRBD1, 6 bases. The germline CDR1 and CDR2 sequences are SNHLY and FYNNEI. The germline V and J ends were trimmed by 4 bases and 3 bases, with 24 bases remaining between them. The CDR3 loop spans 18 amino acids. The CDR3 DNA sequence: TGTGCCAGCAGTGGATCCCAGGGGATTTCAGCTGTGGACTATGGCTACACCTTC. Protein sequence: CASSGSQGISAVDYGYTF.

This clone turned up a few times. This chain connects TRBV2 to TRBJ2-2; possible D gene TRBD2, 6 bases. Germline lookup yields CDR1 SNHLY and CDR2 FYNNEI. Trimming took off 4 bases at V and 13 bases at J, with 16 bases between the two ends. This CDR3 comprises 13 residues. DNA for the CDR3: TGTGCCAGCAGTGGGGCCGGGACTGGAAGGCTGTTTTTT. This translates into CASSGAGTGRLFF.

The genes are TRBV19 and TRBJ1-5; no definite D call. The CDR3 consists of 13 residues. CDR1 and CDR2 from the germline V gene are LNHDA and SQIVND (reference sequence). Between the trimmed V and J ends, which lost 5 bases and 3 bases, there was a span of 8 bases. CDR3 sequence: CASSFRDNQPQHF. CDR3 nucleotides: TGTGCCAGTAGTTTCCGGGACAATCAGCCCCAGCATTTT.

The CDR3 DNA is TGTGCCAGCAGTCTCTCCATCCTCGAGATGAACACTGAAGCTTTCTTT. Amino acid sequence: CASSLSILEMNTEAFF. The chain combines TRBV2 with TRBJ1-1; D remains unclear. Trimming took off 5 bases at V and 0 bases at J, with 16 bases between the two ends. The V gene's germline CDR1 is SNHLY and CDR2 FYNNEI. This CDR3 has 16 amino acids.

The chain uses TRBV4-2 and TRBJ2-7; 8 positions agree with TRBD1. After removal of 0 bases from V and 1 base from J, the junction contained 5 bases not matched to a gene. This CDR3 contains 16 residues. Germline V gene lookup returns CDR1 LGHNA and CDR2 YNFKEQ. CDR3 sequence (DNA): TGTGCCAGCAGCCAAGAGGACAGGGCAGGGTCCTACGAGCAGTACTTC. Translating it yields CASSQEDRAGSYEQYF.

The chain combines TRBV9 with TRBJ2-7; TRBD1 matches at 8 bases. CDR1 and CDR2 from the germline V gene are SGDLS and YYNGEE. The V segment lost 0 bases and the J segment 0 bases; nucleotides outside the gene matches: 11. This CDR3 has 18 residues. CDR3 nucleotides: TGTGCCAGCAGCGTAGGAACAATGACAGGGGTGAGCTCCTACGAGCAGTACTTC. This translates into CASSVGTMTGVSSYEQYF.

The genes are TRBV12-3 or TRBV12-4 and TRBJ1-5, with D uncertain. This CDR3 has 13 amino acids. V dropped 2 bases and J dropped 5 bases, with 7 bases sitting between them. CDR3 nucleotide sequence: TGTGCCAGCAGTTTATTGAGCCATCAGCCCCAGCATTTT. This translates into CASSLLSHQPQHF.

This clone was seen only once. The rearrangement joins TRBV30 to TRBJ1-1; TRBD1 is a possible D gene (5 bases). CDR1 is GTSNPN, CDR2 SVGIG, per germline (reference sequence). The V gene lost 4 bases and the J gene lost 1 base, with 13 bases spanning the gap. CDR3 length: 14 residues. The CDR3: CAWKSGLRNTEAFF. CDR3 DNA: TGTGCCTGGAAGTCGGGACTGCGGAACACTGAAGCTTTCTTT.

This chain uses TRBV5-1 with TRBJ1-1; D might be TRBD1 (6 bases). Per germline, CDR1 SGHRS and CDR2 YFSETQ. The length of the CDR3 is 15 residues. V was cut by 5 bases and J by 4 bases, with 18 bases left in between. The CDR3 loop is CASRLEYREGTEAFF. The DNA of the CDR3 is TGCGCCAGCAGGCTTGAATACAGGGAGGGCACTGAAGCTTTCTTT.

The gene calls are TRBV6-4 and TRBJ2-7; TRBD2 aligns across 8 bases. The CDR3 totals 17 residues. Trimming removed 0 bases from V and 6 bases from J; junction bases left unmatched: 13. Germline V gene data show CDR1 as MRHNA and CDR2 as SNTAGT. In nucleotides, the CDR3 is TGTGCCAGCAGTGACTCGGGCTTTGGCGGGAGGATTGGCGAGCAGTACTTC. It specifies CASSDSGFGGRIGEQYF.

CDR3 amino acids: CASSQAGTSGSGTQYF. The CDR3 DNA is TGTGCCAGCAGCCAAGCCGGGACTAGCGGGAGTGGTACGCAGTATTTT. V and J are TRBV3-1 (or the pseudogene TRBV3-2) and TRBJ2-3, with 14 positions matching TRBD2. The CDR3 length is 16 residues. CDR1 is LGHDT and CDR2 is YNNKEL in the germline V gene (reference sequence). The J segment lost 8 bases and the V segment lost 1 base, leaving 5 bases of the junction unmatched.

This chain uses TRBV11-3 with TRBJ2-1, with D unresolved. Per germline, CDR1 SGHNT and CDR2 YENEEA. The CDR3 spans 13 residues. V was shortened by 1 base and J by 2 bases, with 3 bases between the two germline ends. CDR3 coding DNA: TGTGCCAGCAGCTTAGGTACCTACAATGAGCAGTTCTTC. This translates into CASSLGTYNEQFF.

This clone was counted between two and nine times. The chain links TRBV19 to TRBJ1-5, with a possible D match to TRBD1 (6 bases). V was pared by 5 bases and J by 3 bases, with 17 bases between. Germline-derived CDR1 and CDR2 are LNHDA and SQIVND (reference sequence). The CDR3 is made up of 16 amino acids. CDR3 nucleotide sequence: TGTGCCAGTAGTCCTTTGGGGGCTCGGGCCAATCAGCCCCAGCATTTT. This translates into CASSPLGARANQPQHF.

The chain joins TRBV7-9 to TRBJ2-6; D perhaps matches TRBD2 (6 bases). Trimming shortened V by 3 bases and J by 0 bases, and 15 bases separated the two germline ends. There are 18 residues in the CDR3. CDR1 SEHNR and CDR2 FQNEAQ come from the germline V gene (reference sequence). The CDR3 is CASSFGGPIGSGANVLTF. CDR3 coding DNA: TGTGCCAGCAGCTTCGGAGGGCCGATAGGCTCTGGGGCCAACGTCCTGACTTTC.

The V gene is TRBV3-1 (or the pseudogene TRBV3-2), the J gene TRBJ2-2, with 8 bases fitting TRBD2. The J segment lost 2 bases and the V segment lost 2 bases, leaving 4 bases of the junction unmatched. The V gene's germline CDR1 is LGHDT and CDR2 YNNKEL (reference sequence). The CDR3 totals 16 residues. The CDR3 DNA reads TGTGCCAGCAGCCAACGCAGCGGGGGAAACACCGGGGAGCTGTTTTTT. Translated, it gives CASSQRSGGNTGELFF.

The DNA for the CDR3 is TGTGCCAGCAGTTTAGCCAGGGGTCGCGAGCAGTACTTC. Its protein is CASSLARGREQYF. This chain connects TRBV27 to TRBJ2-7, with D perhaps TRBD1 (6 bases). Trimming left V 2 bases short and J 6 bases short, with 11 bases between. This CDR3 spans 13 amino acids. The germline CDR1 and CDR2 sequences are MNHEY and SMNVEV (reference sequence).

The CDR3 sequence: CASSQESRGPNYGYTF. Here the CDR3 DNA reads TGCGCCAGCAGCCAAGAATCGAGAGGGCCCAACTATGGCTACACCTTC. The chain uses TRBV4-1 and TRBJ1-2; D ambiguous. This CDR3 comprises 16 residues. The germline CDR1 and CDR2 sequences are MGHRA and YSYEKL. V was trimmed by 0 bases and J by 2 bases, leaving 13 bases between them.